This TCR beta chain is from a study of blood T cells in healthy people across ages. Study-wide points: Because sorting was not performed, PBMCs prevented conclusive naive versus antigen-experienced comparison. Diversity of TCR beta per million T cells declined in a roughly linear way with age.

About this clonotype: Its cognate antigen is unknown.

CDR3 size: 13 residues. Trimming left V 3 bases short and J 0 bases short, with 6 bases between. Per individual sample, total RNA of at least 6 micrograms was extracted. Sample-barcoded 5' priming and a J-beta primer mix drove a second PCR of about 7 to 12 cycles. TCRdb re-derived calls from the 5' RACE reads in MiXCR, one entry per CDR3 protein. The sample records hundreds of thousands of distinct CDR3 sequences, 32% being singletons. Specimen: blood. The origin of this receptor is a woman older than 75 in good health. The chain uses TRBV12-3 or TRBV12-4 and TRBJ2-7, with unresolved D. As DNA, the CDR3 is TGTGCCAGCAGTTTCGCTCCCTCCTACGAGCAGTACTTC. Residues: CASSFAPSYEQYF.